This is a list of T cell receptor beta chains from one sample in a study of cytomegalovirus exposure and HLA in healthy donors. Sequencing used immunoSEQ multiplex PCR; TCRdb keeps in-frame clones, though not all of them. The data hold about 140,000 clones, with around 90% observed a single time. Sequencing was done on a sample of PBMCs. The receptors shown here come from a woman between 40 and 50 years old in good health and CMV-seronegative. Each CDR3 is given with its conserved first and last residue. A D gene is named only where the DNA matches it firmly. Size values are once, few and many counts, or a class for expanded clones, and some rows have none.

.,TRBV10-3,.,TRBJ1-5,TGTGCCATCAGTGTTAGTGGAGGCAATCAGCCCCAGCATTTT,CAISVSGGNQPQHF
.,TRBV2,.,TRBJ2-2,TGTGCCAGCAGTGAAATGGGCTACACCGGGGAGCTGTTTTTT,CASSEMGYTGELFF
few,TRBV5-1,TRBD1,TRBJ2-2,TGCGCCAGCAGCATGATGGACAGGGGGAGCACCGGGGAGCTGTTTTTT,CASSMMDRGSTGELFF
.,TRBV7-9,.,TRBJ2-1,TGTGCCAGCAGCTTAGGGTCTATCGCCTACAATGAGCAGTTCTTC,CASSLGSIAYNEQFF
.,TRBV7-2,TRBD2,TRBJ2-7,TGTGCCAGCAGCTTGACTAGCGGGGATCCCTACGAGCAGTACTTC,CASSLTSGDPYEQYF
.,TRBV11-2,.,TRBJ2-1,TGTGCCAGCAGCCCATCTACAGCTGAGCAGTTCTTC,CASSPSTAEQFF
.,TRBV9,.,TRBJ1-2,TGTGCCAGCAGCGTCGGAGCGACCCAAACCGCTAACTATGGCTACACCTTC,CASSVGATQTANYGYTF
once,TRBV5-6,TRBD2,TRBJ2-7,TGTGCCAGCAGGGGAGCGGGAGTCTACGAGCAGTACTTC,CASRGAGVYEQYF
.,TRBV7-2,TRBD2,TRBJ2-5,TGTGCCAGCAGGAAGGGCGGGAGGGGAGGAGAGACCCAGTACTTC,CASRKGGRGGETQYF
once,TRBV11-3,TRBD1,TRBJ2-5,TGTGCCAGCAGCCCTGAGGACAGGTCGTACCAAGAGACCCAGTACTTC,CASSPEDRSYQETQYF
.,TRBV21-1,.,TRBJ2-3,TGTGCCGTCTTTAGCGGGTCCAGCACAGATACGCAGTATTTT,CAVFSGSSTDTQYF
.,TRBV7-9,TRBD1,TRBJ1-1,TGTGCCAGCAGCCGAATGGGACAGTTAACTGAAGCTTTCTTT,CASSRMGQLTEAFF
.,TRBV6-1,TRBD2,TRBJ2-1,TGTGCCAGCAGAACCGGGACTAGCGGTACGAATGAGCAGTTCTTC,CASRTGTSGTNEQFF
.,TRBV5-4,TRBD2,TRBJ2-1,TGTGCCAGCAGCATCGGGACTAGCGGGAGTATGAGGAATGAGCAGTTCTTC,CASSIGTSGSMRNEQFF
.,TRBV5-1,.,TRBJ2-7,TGCGCCAGCAGCTTGGATCAGGGGATCTCCTACGAGCAGTACTTC,CASSLDQGISYEQYF
.,TRBV4-2,TRBD2,TRBJ2-1,TGTGCCAGCAGCCCCTCCGAAACTAGCGGGAAGATCAATGAGCAGTTCTTC,CASSPSETSGKINEQFF
.,TRBV30,.,TRBJ2-6,TGTGCCTGGAGCCCGGTCTCTGGGGCCAACGTCCTGACTTTC,CAWSPVSGANVLTF
.,TRBV27,TRBD1,TRBJ2-7,TGTGCCAGCAGTGGGACAGGCAATCGCTACGAGCAGTACTTC,CASSGTGNRYEQYF
.,TRBV6-6,.,TRBJ1-6,TGTGCCAGCAGGAGACAGCAACCACCCCTCCACTTT,CASRRQQPPLHF
.,TRBV28,.,TRBJ1-4,TGTGCCAGCGGTGAGGCAAAGGGACACCCTAATGAAAAACTGTTTTTT,CASGEAKGHPNEKLFF
.,TRBV28,.,TRBJ1-5,TGTGCCAGCAGTTTGATAGGGGGCAATCAGCCCCAGCATTTT,CASSLIGGNQPQHF
.,TRBV7-8,.,TRBJ1-3,TGTGCCAGCAGCTTAGAGAGGGCCGACGGAAACACCATATATTTT,CASSLERADGNTIYF
.,TRBV9,.,TRBJ2-6,TGTGCCAGCAGCGTAGGGGGGGCTGGGGCCAACGTCCTGACTTTC,CASSVGGAGANVLTF
.,TRBV5-1,TRBD2,TRBJ2-1,TGCGCCAGCAGCATTCGGCCTAGCGGGAGTGATGAGCAGTTCTTC,CASSIRPSGSDEQFF
.,TRBV5-4,TRBD1,TRBJ1-2,TGTGCCAGCAGCCAGGGGACAGCGGCTAACTATGGCTACACCTTC,CASSQGTAANYGYTF
.,TRBV6-1,.,TRBJ1-1,TGTGCCAGCTTTTCGGGGGGGAACACTGAAGCTTTCTTT,CASFSGGNTEAFF
.,TRBV28,.,TRBJ1-1,TGTGCCAGCAGTTTCCTGGGCGACCGAGCTTTCTTT,CASSFLGDRAFF
.,TRBV9,.,TRBJ2-2,TGTGCCAGCAGCCCAAAGAACACCGGGGAGCTGTTTTTT,CASSPKNTGELFF
.,TRBV2,.,TRBJ2-6,TGTGCCAGCAGTGAACACTCTGGGGCCAACGTCCTGACTTTC,CASSEHSGANVLTF
.,TRBV7-7,.,TRBJ2-2,TGTGCTAGCAGTCCAGTGGCCCGGGGCACCGGGGAGCTGTTTTTT,CASSPVARGTGELFF
.,TRBV25-1,.,TRBJ1-2,TGTGCCAGCAGTGAAGGGCAGGCCTATGGCTACACCTTC,CASSEGQAYGYTF
.,TRBV27,TRBD2,TRBJ2-2,TGTGCCAGCAGTACAAATAGCGGGAAGGACACCGGGGAGCTGTTTTTT,CASSTNSGKDTGELFF
.,TRBV7-9,.,TRBJ2-1,TGTTCCAGCAGCTTAATGGCTGCGGTTGCCTACAATGAGCAGTTCTTC,CSSSLMAAVAYNEQFF
.,TRBV11-3,TRBD2,TRBJ2-1,TGTGCCAGCAAACCACCGGGACTAGCGGCCTACAATGAGCAGTTCTTC,CASKPPGLAAYNEQFF
.,TRBV10-3,.,TRBJ2-7,TGTGCCATCAGTGGGGGCCAGGAAGGGAACCCTGACTACGAGCAGTACTTC,CAISGGQEGNPDYEQYF
.,TRBV5-1,TRBD1,TRBJ2-5,TGCGCCAGCAGCGCCCCGGGACAGGGCCGAGAGACCCAGTACTTC,CASSAPGQGRETQYF
.,TRBV11-3,TRBD2,TRBJ2-3,TGTGCCAGCAGGCCTCGGGGGGGCACAGATACGCAGTATTTT,CASRPRGGTDTQYF
.,TRBV7-9,.,TRBJ2-3,TGTTCCAGCAGCTTAATAATCGCAGATACGCAGTATTTT,CSSSLIIADTQYF
once,TRBV4-3,TRBD2,TRBJ2-1,TGCGCCAGCAGCCATGGCCGGACTAGCGGGAGTCCCGGTGAGCAGTTCTTC,CASSHGRTSGSPGEQFF
.,TRBV19,.,TRBJ1-2,TGTGCCAGTAGAAATCGGGGGTTTGCCTATGGCTACACCTTC,CASRNRGFAYGYTF